Shown below are 16 T cell receptor beta chains from a single sample sequenced in a study of blood T cell repertoires in COVID-19. Clones were sequenced by immunoSEQ multiplex PCR, and TCRdb holds only the in-frame ones, with some missing. The table records approximately 260,000 clones, about nine tenths of them present only once. Sequenced sample: PBMCs or T cells enriched from blood (not recorded which). All receptors come from a woman between 40 and 50 years old with acute COVID-19.

The chain joins TRBV10-1 to TRBJ1-1, with TRBD1 matching 9 bases. The CDR3 contains 15 residues. The germline gives CDR1 WNHNN, CDR2 SYGVQD (reference sequence). Trimming took 3 bases from V and 4 from J; bases not matched to a gene: 6. The CDR3 reads CASSDPGQGATEAFF. CDR3 nucleotide sequence: TGCGCCAGCAGTGATCCGGGACAGGGTGCCACTGAAGCTTTCTTT.

This chain joins TRBV13 and TRBJ1-2, with D possibly TRBD1 on 5 matching bases. This CDR3 spans 14 amino acids. Germline loops: CDR1 PRHDT, CDR2 FYEKMQ (reference sequence). V lost 4 bases and J lost 4, with 13 bases in between. The CDR3 coding sequence is TGTGCCAGCAGCTACGGACACACGTTCTATGGCTACACCTTC. Amino acids: CASSYGHTFYGYTF.

The sample holds a few counts of this clone. V is TRBV28 and J is TRBJ1-5; D call uncertain. This CDR3 contains 11 residues. V lost 5 bases and J lost 7, with 6 bases in between. Germline V CDR1 and CDR2: MDHEN, SYDVKM. Written as DNA, the CDR3 is TGTGCCAGCAGTCCCAAACAGCCCCAGCATTTT. Its translation: CASSPKQPQHF.

The chain recombines TRBV13 with TRBJ2-5; tentatively, D is TRBD2 (5 bases). This CDR3 contains 16 residues. The germline V gene has CDR1 PRHDT and CDR2 FYEKMQ (reference sequence). The V and J ends lost 5 bases and 1 base respectively, with 17 bases between them. For the CDR3, the DNA is TGTGCCAGCAGCCCCCCCCGGGGTACCCCCCAAGAGACCCAGTACTTC. This sequence encodes CASSPPRGTPQETQYF.

This sequence joins TRBV20-1 and TRBJ1-1, with a possible D match to TRBD1 (6 bases). This CDR3 is built from 12 residues. Germline V gene data show CDR1 as DFQATT and CDR2 as SNEGSKA (reference sequence). The ends were cut back, 3 bases at V and 5 bases at J, with 10 bases in the middle. CDR3 sequence (DNA): TGCAGTGCTAGTAGGGGGGGGACTGAAGCTTTCTTT. Encoded protein: CSASRGGTEAFF.

This sequence joins TRBV2 and TRBJ1-1, with 7 bases lining up with TRBD1. The CDR3 spans 14 residues. CDR1 and CDR2 (germline): SNHLY, FYNNEI. V shed 1 base, J shed 5 bases, and the junction held 4 bases outside the gene matches. The CDR3 spells CASSEGQGRTEAFF. CDR3 sequence (DNA): TGTGCCAGCAGTGAAGGACAGGGTAGAACTGAAGCTTTCTTT.

The CDR3 region has the DNA TGTGCCAGTAGCCCATTGCGCGGGACAGGGACCTACGAGCAGTACTTC. Protein sequence: CASSPLRGTGTYEQYF. The V call is TRBV19, the J call TRBJ2-7, with 9 nucleotides matching TRBD1. The ends lost 6 bases at V and 2 bases at J; junction bases unmatched: 11. This CDR3 has 16 residues. CDR1 and CDR2 (germline): LNHDA, SQIVND (reference sequence).

The chain recombines TRBV9 with TRBJ2-3; 8 positions match TRBD1. The CDR3 has 14 amino acids. Germline V gives CDR1 SGDLS, CDR2 YYNGEE. The ends lost 6 bases at V and 1 base at J; junction bases unmatched: 4. DNA for the CDR3: TGTGCCAGCACCCCGGGACAGGGCACAGATACGCAGTATTTT. Translation gives CASTPGQGTDTQYF.

This chain connects TRBV4-2 to TRBJ2-7, with 11 bases lining up with TRBD2. Germline V lookup: CDR1 LGHNA, CDR2 YNFKEQ. The CDR3 totals 16 residues. The V segment lost 0 bases and the J segment 7 bases; nucleotides outside the gene matches: 8. Here the CDR3 DNA reads TGTGCCAGCAGCCAAGACGGCCCACTAGCGGGAGTTGAGCAGTACTTC. Translated: CASSQDGPLAGVEQYF.

This CDR3 is CASSYPPRGNTEAFF. DNA of the CDR3: TGTGCCAGCAGTTACCCACCCCGGGGGAACACTGAAGCTTTCTTT. The rearrangement links TRBV6-5 to TRBJ1-1, with D unresolved. CDR3 size: 15 residues. Trimming removed 2 bases at V and 1 base at J, with 11 bases between. Germline V lookup: CDR1 MNHEY, CDR2 SVGAGI.

The chain combines TRBV30 with TRBJ1-6; 8 positions agree with TRBD1. The CDR3 runs to 13 residues. Germline CDR1 reads GTSNPN; CDR2 reads SVGIG (reference sequence). V trimming: 2 bases; J trimming: 7 bases; junction bases outside the gene matches: 1. CDR3 sequence reads: CAWSSGGNSPLHF. The DNA for the CDR3 is TGTGCCTGGAGTTCAGGGGGCAATTCACCCCTCCACTTT.

The CDR3 nucleotides are TGTGCCAGTAGTATCGGGACACCGAACACTGAAGCTTTCTTT. This gives the protein CASSIGTPNTEAFF. This rearrangement joins TRBV19 to TRBJ1-1, with D tentatively TRBD1 (6 bases). There are 14 residues in the CDR3. In germline, CDR1 is LNHDA, CDR2 SQIVND (reference sequence). V was pared by 3 bases and J by 1 base, with 9 bases between.

The chain joins TRBV2 to TRBJ1-5; D ambiguous. CDR1 and CDR2 from the germline V gene are SNHLY and FYNNEI. Trimming pared 6 bases from V and 1 base from J, leaving 10 bases between. The CDR3 consists of 14 residues. CDR3 sequence (DNA): TGTGCCAGCAGGGCCACAGAGAGCAATCAGCCCCAGCATTTT. Translating it yields CASRATESNQPQHF.

This clone was observed many times. This rearrangement joins TRBV11-3 to TRBJ2-7; 10 nucleotides match TRBD2. V was pared by 4 bases and J by 4 bases, with 4 bases of the junction left unmatched. This CDR3 region has 14 residues. Germline assignment: CDR1 SGHNT and CDR2 YENEEA. CDR3 sequence reads: CASSSGLARYEQYV. DNA of the CDR3: TGTGCCAGCAGCTCGGGACTAGCGAGATACGAGCAGTACGTC.

The rearrangement joins TRBV6-5 to TRBJ1-2; no clear D. The germline gives CDR1 MNHEY, CDR2 SVGAGI. Between the trimmed V and J ends, which lost 6 bases and 0 bases, there was a span of 8 bases. CDR3 length equals 13 residues. DNA of the CDR3: TGTGCCAGCAGAGACACAGCTAACTATGGCTACACCTTC. Its protein is CASRDTANYGYTF.

This chain connects TRBV6-4 to TRBJ1-2, with a weak D call TRBD1 (5 bases). The CDR3 loop spans 13 amino acids. In germline, CDR1 is MRHNA, CDR2 SNTAGT. Trimming took off 6 bases at V and 6 bases at J, with 14 bases between the two ends. DNA of the CDR3: TGTGCCAGCAGATCAGGGATATTGCATGGCTACACCTTC. It encodes CASRSGILHGYTF.